This T cell receptor beta chain emerged from a study of cytomegalovirus exposure and HLA in healthy donors. Study results and limitations: Highly shared sequence variants in one cluster were likely a sequencing artifact. According to the study, 150 to 200 TCR beta chains were cytomegalovirus-associated. Immune exposure information available was restricted to CMV serostatus. A later analysis linked a missense DCLRE1C variant to TCR beta V- and J-gene trimming.

V lost 6 bases and J 3 bases, leaving 17 bases between the germline ends. This CDR3 spans 15 amino acids. The germline V gene encodes CDR1 MNHEY and CDR2 SMNVEV (reference sequence). This clone was observed a single time. What it binds is not known. Primers: 60 Vbeta forward and 13 Jbeta reverse. Sequencing was performed with immunoSEQ multiplex PCR; in TCRdb, only in-frame clones are kept and a portion is missing. The table has approximately 46,000 clones, around 74% seen once. V usage is TRBV27 and J usage is TRBJ1-1; tentatively, D is TRBD1 (5 bases). Sequenced sample: PBMCs. The clonotype originates from a man aged 25 to 40 in good health and CMV-seronegative. Written as DNA, the CDR3 is TGTGCCAGCAGCTCAAGGGGACTTGGGGACACTGAAGCTTTCTTT. As protein: CASSSRGLGDTEAFF.